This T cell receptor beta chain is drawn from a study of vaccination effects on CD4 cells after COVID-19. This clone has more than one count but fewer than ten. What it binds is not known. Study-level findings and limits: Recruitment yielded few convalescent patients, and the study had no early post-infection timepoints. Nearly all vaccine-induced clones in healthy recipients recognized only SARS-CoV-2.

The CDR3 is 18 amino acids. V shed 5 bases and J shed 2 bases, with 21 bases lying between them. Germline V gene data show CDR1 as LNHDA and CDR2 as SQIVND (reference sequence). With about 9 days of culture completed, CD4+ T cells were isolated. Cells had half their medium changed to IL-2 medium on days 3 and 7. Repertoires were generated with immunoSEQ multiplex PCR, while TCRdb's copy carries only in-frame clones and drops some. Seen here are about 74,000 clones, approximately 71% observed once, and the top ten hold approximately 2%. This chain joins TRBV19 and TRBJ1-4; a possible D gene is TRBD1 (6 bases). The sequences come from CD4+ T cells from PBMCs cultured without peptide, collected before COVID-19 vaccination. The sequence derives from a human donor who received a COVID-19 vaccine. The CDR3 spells CASSANRAIASTNEKLFF. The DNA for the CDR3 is TGTGCCAGTAGTGCTAACAGGGCCATTGCTTCGACTAATGAAAAACTGTTTTTT.